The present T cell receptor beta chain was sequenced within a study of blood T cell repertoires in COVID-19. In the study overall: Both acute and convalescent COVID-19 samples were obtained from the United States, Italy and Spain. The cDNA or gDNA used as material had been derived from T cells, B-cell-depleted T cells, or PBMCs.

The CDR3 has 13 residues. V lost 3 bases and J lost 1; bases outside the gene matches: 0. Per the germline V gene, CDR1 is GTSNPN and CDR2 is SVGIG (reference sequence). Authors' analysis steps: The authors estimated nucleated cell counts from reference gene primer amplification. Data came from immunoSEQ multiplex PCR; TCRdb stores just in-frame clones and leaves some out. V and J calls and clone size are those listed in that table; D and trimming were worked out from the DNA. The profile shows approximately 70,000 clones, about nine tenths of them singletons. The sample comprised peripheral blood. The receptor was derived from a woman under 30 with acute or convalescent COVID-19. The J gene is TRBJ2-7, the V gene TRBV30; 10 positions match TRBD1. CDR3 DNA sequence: TGTGCCTGGAGGGACAGGGGGTCCTACGAGCAGTACTTC. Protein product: CAWRDRGSYEQYF.